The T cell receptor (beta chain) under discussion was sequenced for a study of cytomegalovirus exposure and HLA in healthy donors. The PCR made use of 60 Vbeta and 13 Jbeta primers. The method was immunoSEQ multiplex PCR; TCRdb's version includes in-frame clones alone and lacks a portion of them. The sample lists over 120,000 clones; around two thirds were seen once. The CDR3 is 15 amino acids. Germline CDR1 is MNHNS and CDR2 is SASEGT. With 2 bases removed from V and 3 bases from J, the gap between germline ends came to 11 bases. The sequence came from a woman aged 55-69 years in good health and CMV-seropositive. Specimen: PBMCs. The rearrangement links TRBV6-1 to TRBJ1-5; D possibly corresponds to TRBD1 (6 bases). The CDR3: CASSENRANNQPQHF. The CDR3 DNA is TGTGCCAGCAGTGAAAACAGGGCCAACAATCAGCCCCAGCATTTT.